Listed below are T cell receptor beta chains from one sample, sequenced in a study of blood T cell repertoires in COVID-19. Only in-frame clones appear in the TCRdb table, and some are missing; sequencing was by immunoSEQ multiplex PCR. The sample yields 300,000 or so clones, about 85% seen once. Input material: PBMCs or T cells enriched from blood (not recorded which). These receptors were taken from a woman under 40 who had recovered from COVID-19. The CDR3 runs from the conserved cysteine through the conserved F or W. The D gene is left open where the match is weak. Where a row states a size, it is once, few, many or the class of an expanded clone; other rows omit it.

>TRBD2|TRBJ2-1|.|TRBV4-3
TGCGCCAGCAGCCAAGATAATAGCGGGGGGGGTTACAATGAGCAGTTCTTC
CASSQDNSGGGYNEQFF
>.|TRBJ1-2|once|TRBV20-1
TGCAGTGCTCCAGGGAACTATGGCTACACCTTC
CSAPGNYGYTF
>.|TRBJ1-1|.|TRBV11-3
TGTGCCAGCAGCTCGGGTGCTGAAGCTTTCTTT
CASSSGAEAFF
>TRBD1|TRBJ1-2|.|TRBV29-1
TGCAGCGTTGATGGACAGGGAAAAGGCTACACCTTC
CSVDGQGKGYTF
>.|TRBJ1-1|.|TRBV6-2/TRBV6-3
TGTGCCAGCAATTACCCGGGCACTGAAGCTTTCTTT
CASNYPGTEAFF
>.|TRBJ1-1|.|TRBV5-6
TGTGCCAGCAGCTTTGGACGGACTAACACTGAAGCTTTCTTT
CASSFGRTNTEAFF
>TRBD1|TRBJ1-2|few|TRBV2
TGTGCCAGCAGTGCAGACAGGGGTCATAACTATGGCTACACCTTC
CASSADRGHNYGYTF
>TRBD2|TRBJ2-7|.|TRBV13
TGTGCCAGCAGCTTAAAACGGGGACTAGCGGGGGGCAGCTCCTACGAGCAGTACTTC
CASSLKRGLAGGSSYEQYF
>TRBD1|TRBJ2-1|.|TRBV7-9
TGTGCCAGCAGCCCCCTAGGGGGCCGGACCTACAATGAGCAGTTCTTC
CASSPLGGRTYNEQFF
>.|TRBJ1-1|.|TRBV27
TGTGCCAGCGCCCTTCTCCCCTACCTGAACACTGAAGCTTTCTTT
CASALLPYLNTEAFF
>TRBD2|TRBJ2-5|.|TRBV3-1/TRBV3-2
TGTGCCAGCAGCCGCGGACTAGCGGGGGGGCGCGGGACCCAGTACTTC
CASSRGLAGGRGTQYF
>.|TRBJ2-1|.|TRBV4-1
TGCGCCAGCAGCCAGGAGGCTACGGTGGGGTCAAATGAGCAGTTCTTC
CASSQEATVGSNEQFF
>.|TRBJ2-7|.|TRBV12-3/TRBV12-4
TGTGCCAGCAGGGAAAGAGGGGAGCAGTACTTC
CASRERGEQYF
>.|TRBJ2-5|.|TRBV3-1/TRBV3-2
TGTGCCAGCAGCCCCTGGGGCATGGAGACCCAGTACTTC
CASSPWGMETQYF
>TRBD1|TRBJ1-2|.|TRBV6-1
TGTGCCAGCAGTGATGAGAGAACAGGGGTTAACTATGGCTACACCTTC
CASSDERTGVNYGYTF
>.|TRBJ1-2|.|TRBV7-9
TGTGCCAGCAGCTTAGGAGGGATTGGGAATGGCTACACCTTC
CASSLGGIGNGYTF
>.|TRBJ1-1|.|TRBV4-1
TGCGCCAGCAGCCAAGACTCCACTCGCGGACAGAAAGCTTTCTTT
CASSQDSTRGQKAFF
>.|TRBJ1-4|.|TRBV4-2
TGTGCCAGCAGCACCCAGGCGCGTGCTAATGAAAAACTGTTTTTT
CASSTQARANEKLFF
>.|TRBJ1-5|.|TRBV6-2/TRBV6-3
TGTGCCAGCAGTACGGGGGTGCAGGGGCATTTT
CASSTGVQGHF
>.|TRBJ1-6|few|TRBV7-2
TGTGCCAGCAGCCCAGGGCGGACAATCAATTCACCCCTCCACTTT
CASSPGRTINSPLHF
>.|TRBJ1-5|.|TRBV4-3
TGCGCCCACCAGCGGGGGCTGGTCAATCAGCCCCAGCATTTT
CAHQRGLVNQPQHF
>TRBD2|TRBJ2-7|.|TRBV4-3
TGCGCCAGCAGCCAAGAAATCCTGAGACTAGCGGGGACGACCTACGAGCAGTACTTC
CASSQEILRLAGTTYEQYF
>TRBD1|TRBJ2-7|.|TRBV12-5
TGTGCTAGTGGTTTGGTATTGGACAGGGTGTACGAGCAGTACTTC
CASGLVLDRVYEQYF
>.|TRBJ2-7|.|TRBV9
TGTGCCAGCAGCGTAGGAGGATTTTCCTACGAGCAGTACTTC
CASSVGGFSYEQYF
>TRBD1|TRBJ1-6|.|TRBV27
TGTGCCAGCAGTACCCGGACAGGGAACCCCCAATGGCATTCACCCCTCCACTTT
CASSTRTGNPQWHSPLHF
>TRBD2|TRBJ2-7|.|TRBV7-9
TGTGCCAGCAGGGCTACTAGCGGGGGTGGTGAGCAGTACTTC
CASRATSGGGEQYF
>.|TRBJ2-2|.|TRBV7-9
TGTGCCAGCAGCAAGTCGGGATCCCACGGGGAGCTGTTTTTT
CASSKSGSHGELFF
>TRBD1|TRBJ1-1|once|TRBV6-5
TGTGCCAGCCGACAGGGGGCGGGGAACACTGAAGCTTTCTTT
CASRQGAGNTEAFF
>.|TRBJ1-4|.|TRBV4-2
TGTGCCAGCAGTCCACAGGGTAATGAAAAACTGTTTTTT
CASSPQGNEKLFF
>TRBD2|TRBJ2-1|.|TRBV3-1/TRBV3-2
TGTGCCAGCAGAATCGGGGGGGCCTACAATGAGCAGTTCTTC
CASRIGGAYNEQFF
>.|TRBJ1-5|.|TRBV21-1
TGTGCCAGCAGCAAAGAGGGGAAGAGCAATCAGCCCCAGCATTTT
CASSKEGKSNQPQHF
>TRBD1|TRBJ1-2|.|TRBV7-2
TGTGCCAGCAGTCAAGGGGGCGAGGACTATGGCTACACCTTC
CASSQGGEDYGYTF
>TRBD1|TRBJ2-7|few|TRBV5-5
TGTGCCAGCAGTTCCGGGACAGGGGTATACGAGCAGTACTTC
CASSSGTGVYEQYF
>TRBD2|TRBJ2-1|.|TRBV7-3
TGTGCCAGCAGCCGCCTAGCGGGGGCTGCCAATGAGCAGTTCTTC
CASSRLAGAANEQFF
>TRBD1|TRBJ1-1|.|TRBV7-2
TGTGCCAGCAGCTTCGCCGGACAGGGGAACACTGAAGCTTTCTTT
CASSFAGQGNTEAFF
>.|TRBJ2-3|.|TRBV24-1
TGTGCCACCAGTGATCCTACAGGGACGCAGTATTTT
CATSDPTGTQYF
>.|TRBJ2-5|.|TRBV5-1
TGCGCCAGCAGCTTGGGCGTCTCGCCCACCCCGGAGACCCAGTACTTC
CASSLGVSPTPETQYF
>.|TRBJ2-5|.|TRBV12-3/TRBV12-4
TGTGCCAGCAGGGCAGGGGAGGAGACCCAGTACTTC
CASRAGEETQYF
>TRBD1|TRBJ1-4|once|TRBV11-2
TGTGCCAGCAGCTTAGGGTGGCAGGGGGGTGAAAAACTGTTTTTT
CASSLGWQGGEKLFF
>TRBD1|TRBJ1-5|.|TRBV19
TGTGCCAGTAGTACAGGGGGCGGCAATCAGCCCCAGCATTTT
CASSTGGGNQPQHF
>.|TRBJ2-7|few|TRBV11-2
TGTGCCAGCAGCCCCGTCGCCCTATCGGGCGAGCAGTACTTC
CASSPVALSGEQYF
>TRBD2|TRBJ2-7|.|TRBV27
TGTGCCAGCAGTCTCCCTGGGGGGGGGCAGTACTTC
CASSLPGGGQYF
>.|TRBJ2-1|.|TRBV15
TGTGCCACCAGCAGTCTCAAGAGCTCCTACAATGAGCAGTTCTTC
CATSSLKSSYNEQFF
>.|TRBJ1-2|once|TRBV4-2
TGTGCCAGCAGCCAAGATCTTCCCAGGAACTATGGCTACACCTTC
CASSQDLPRNYGYTF
>.|TRBJ2-7|.|TRBV7-9
TGTGCCAGCAGCTTACGACCGGGGGAGCAGTACTTC
CASSLRPGEQYF
>.|TRBJ1-1|.|TRBV4-1
TGCGCCAGCAGCCAAGTAGGGCAGGGTAACACTGAAGCTTTCTTT
CASSQVGQGNTEAFF
>TRBD1|TRBJ2-1|.|TRBV19
TGTGCCAGTAGTATAGATACCAGGACAGGGAAGATCTATGAGCAGTTCTTC
CASSIDTRTGKIYEQFF
>TRBD1|TRBJ1-5|few|TRBV24-1
TGTGCCACCTCTCCCGGGACAGGGGTTGGTCGGCCCCAGCATTTT
CATSPGTGVGRPQHF
>.|TRBJ2-7|once|TRBV7-2
TGTGCCAGCAGCTTATCCCTTTCCGACGAGCAGTACTTC
CASSLSLSDEQYF
>.|TRBJ1-2|.|TRBV30
TGTGCCTGGAGTAGCGGCTTTGGCTACACCTTC
CAWSSGFGYTF